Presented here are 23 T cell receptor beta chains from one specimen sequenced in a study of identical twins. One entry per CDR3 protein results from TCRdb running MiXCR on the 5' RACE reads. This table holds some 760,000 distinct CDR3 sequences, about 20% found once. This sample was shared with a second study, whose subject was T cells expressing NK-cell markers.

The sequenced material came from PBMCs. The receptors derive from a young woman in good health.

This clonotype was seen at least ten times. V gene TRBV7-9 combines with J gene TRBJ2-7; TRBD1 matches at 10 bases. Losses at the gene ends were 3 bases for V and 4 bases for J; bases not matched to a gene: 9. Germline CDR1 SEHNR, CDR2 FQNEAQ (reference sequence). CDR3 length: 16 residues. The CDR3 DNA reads TGTGCCAGCAGCTTGCCGCCGGGACAGGGGATTTACGAGCAGTACTTC. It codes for CASSLPPGQGIYEQYF.

The CDR3 sequence: CASSYGGEIYNEQFF. The CDR3 DNA reads TGTGCCAGCAGTTACGGTGGAGAGATCTACAATGAGCAGTTCTTC. The rearrangement links TRBV6-2 or TRBV6-3 to TRBJ2-1; no clear D. There are 15 residues in the CDR3. The germline gives CDR1 MNHEY, CDR2 SVGEGT. V lost 2 bases and J lost 3, with 11 bases in between.

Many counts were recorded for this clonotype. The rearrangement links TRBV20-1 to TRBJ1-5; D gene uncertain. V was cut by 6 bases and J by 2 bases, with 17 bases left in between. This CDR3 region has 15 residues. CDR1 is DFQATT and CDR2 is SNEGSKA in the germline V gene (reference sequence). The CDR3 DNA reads TGCAGTGCCCCGAGCGGTAATTCGGGCAATCAGCCCCAGCATTTT. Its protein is CSAPSGNSGNQPQHF.

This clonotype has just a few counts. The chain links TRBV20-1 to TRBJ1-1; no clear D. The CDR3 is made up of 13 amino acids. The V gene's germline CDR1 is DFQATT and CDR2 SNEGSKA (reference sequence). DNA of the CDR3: TGCAGCGGCCTCTTCGGGGAGAACACTGAAGCTTTCTTT. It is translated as CSGLFGENTEAFF.

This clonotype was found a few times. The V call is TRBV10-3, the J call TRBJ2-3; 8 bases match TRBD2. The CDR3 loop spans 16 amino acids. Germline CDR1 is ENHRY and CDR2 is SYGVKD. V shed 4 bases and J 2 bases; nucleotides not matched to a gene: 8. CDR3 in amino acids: CAISARAGATTDTQYF. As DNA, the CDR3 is TGTGCCATCAGTGCTCGAGCGGGGGCCACCACAGATACGCAGTATTTT.

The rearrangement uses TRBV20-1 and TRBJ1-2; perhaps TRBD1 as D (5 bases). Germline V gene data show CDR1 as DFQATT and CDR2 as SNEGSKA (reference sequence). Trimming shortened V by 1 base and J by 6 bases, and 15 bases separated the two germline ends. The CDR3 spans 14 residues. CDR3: CSARVVTETNGYTF. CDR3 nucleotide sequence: TGCAGTGCTAGAGTCGTGACAGAGACAAATGGCTACACCTTC.

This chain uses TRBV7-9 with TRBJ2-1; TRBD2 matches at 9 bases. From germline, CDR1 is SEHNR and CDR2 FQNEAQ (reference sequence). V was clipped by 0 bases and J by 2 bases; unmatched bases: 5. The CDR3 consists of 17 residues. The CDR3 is CASSLAVASGAYNEQFF. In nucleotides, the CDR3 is TGTGCCAGCAGCTTAGCGGTGGCTAGCGGGGCCTACAATGAGCAGTTCTTC.

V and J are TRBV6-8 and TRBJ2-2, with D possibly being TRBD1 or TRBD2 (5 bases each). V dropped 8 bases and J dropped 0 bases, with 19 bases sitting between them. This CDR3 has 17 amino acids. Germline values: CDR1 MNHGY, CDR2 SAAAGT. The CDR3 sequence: CASPRHLRGANTGELFF. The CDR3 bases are TGTGCCAGCCCTCGTCATCTCCGGGGCGCGAACACCGGGGAGCTGTTTTTT.

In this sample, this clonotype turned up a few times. CDR3 loop: CASRPDRGLNGYTF. CDR3 bases: TGTGCCAGCAGACCTGACAGGGGGTTGAATGGCTACACCTTC. The chain joins TRBV12-3 or TRBV12-4 to TRBJ1-2, with TRBD1 matching over 9 bases. V gave up 6 bases and J gave up 6 bases; unmatched junction bases: 8. The CDR3 consists of 14 residues.

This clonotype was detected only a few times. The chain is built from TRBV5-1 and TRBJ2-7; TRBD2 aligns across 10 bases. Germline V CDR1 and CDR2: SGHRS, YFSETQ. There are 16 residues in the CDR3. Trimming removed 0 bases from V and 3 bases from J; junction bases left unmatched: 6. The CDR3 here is CASSLGLAGEYYEQYF. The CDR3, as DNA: TGCGCCAGCAGCTTGGGTCTAGCGGGGGAGTACTACGAGCAGTACTTC.

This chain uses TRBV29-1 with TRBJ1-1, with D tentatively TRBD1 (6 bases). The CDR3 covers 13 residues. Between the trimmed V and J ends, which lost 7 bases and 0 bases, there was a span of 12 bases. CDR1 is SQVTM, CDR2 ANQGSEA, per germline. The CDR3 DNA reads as TGCAGCGCCACGGACAGCATGAACACTGAAGCTTTCTTT. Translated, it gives CSATDSMNTEAFF.

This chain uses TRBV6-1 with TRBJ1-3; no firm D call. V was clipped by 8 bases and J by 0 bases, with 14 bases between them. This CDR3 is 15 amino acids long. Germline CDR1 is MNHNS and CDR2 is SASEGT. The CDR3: CASSKAGFSGNTIYF. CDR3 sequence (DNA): TGTGCCAGCTCCAAAGCTGGGTTCTCTGGAAACACCATATATTTT.

The CDR3 here is CSATFGGTSGPSSYEQYF. The CDR3 DNA reads as TGCAGTGCTACTTTCGGCGGGACTAGCGGGCCCAGCTCCTACGAGCAGTACTTC. The V and J genes are TRBV20-1 and TRBJ2-7; 12 nucleotides line up with TRBD2. The germline V gene encodes CDR1 DFQATT and CDR2 SNEGSKA (reference sequence). With V trimmed by 4 bases and J by 0 bases, 13 bases remained unmatched. CDR3 size: 18 residues.

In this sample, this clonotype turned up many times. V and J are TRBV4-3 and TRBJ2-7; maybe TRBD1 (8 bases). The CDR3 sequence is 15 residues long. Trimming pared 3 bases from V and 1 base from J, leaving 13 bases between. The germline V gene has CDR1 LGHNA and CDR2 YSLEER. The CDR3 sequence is CASSQKQGGSYEQYF. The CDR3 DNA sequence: TGCGCCAGCAGCCAGAAACAGGGGGGGTCCTACGAGCAGTACTTC.

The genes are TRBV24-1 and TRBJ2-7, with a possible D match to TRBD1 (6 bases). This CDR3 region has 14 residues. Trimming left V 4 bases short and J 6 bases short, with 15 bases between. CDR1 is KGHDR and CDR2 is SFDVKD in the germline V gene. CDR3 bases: TGTGCCACCAGTGACCCTTTTACAGGGATCGAGCAGTACTTC. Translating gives CATSDPFTGIEQYF.

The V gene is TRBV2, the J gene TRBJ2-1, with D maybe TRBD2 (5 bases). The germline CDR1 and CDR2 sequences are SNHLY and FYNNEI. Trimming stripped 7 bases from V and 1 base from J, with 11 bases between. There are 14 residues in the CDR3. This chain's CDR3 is CASKTERSYNEQFF. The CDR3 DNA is TGTGCCAGCAAGACGGAGCGGTCCTACAATGAGCAGTTCTTC.

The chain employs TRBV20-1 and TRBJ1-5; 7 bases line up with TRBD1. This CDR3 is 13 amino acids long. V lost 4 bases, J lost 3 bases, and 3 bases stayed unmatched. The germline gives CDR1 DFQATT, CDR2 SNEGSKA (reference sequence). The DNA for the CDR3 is TGCAGTGCTACCGGGACAGACAATCAGCCCCAGCATTTT. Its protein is CSATGTDNQPQHF.

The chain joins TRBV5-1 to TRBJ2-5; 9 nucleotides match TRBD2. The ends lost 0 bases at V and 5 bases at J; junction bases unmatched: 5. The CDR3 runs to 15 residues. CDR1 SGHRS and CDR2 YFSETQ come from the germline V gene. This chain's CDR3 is CASSLVPSGMETQYF. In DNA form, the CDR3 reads TGCGCCAGCAGCTTGGTGCCTAGCGGGATGGAGACCCAGTACTTC.

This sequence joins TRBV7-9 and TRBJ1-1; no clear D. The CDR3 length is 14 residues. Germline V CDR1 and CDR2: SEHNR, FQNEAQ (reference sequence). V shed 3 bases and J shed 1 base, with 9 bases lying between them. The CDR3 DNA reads TGTGCCAGCAGCTTTATGGGGAAGAACACTGAAGCTTTCTTT. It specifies CASSFMGKNTEAFF.

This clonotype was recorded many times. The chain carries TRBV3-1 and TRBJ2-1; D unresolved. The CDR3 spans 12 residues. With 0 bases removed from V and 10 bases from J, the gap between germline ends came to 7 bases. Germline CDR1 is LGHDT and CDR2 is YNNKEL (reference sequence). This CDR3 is CASSQDQAEQFF. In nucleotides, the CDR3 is TGTGCCAGCAGCCAAGATCAGGCGGAGCAGTTCTTC.

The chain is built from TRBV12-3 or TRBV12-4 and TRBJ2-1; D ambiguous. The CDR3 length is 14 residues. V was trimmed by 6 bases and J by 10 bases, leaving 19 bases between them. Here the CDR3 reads CASRSALPVGEQFF. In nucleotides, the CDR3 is TGTGCCAGCAGGTCCGCACTACCCGTGGGGGAGCAGTTCTTC.

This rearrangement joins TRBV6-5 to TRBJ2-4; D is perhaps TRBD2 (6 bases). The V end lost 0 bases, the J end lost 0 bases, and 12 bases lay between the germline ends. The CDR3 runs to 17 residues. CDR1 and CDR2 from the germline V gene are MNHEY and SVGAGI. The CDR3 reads CASSYSSAGIAKNIQYF. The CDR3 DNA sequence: TGTGCCAGCAGTTACTCGTCGGCGGGGATAGCCAAAAACATTCAGTACTTC.

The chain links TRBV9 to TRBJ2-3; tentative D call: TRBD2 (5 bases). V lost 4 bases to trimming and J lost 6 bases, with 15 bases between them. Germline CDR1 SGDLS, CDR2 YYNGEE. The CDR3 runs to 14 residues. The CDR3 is CASSSEGTTDTQYF. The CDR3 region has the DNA TGTGCCAGCAGCTCAGAGGGTACGACCGATACGCAGTATTTT. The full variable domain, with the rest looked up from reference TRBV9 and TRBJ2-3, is DSGVTQTPKHLITATGQRVTLRCSPRSGDLSVYWYQQSLDQGLQFLIQYYNGEERAKGNILERFSAQQFPDLHSELNLSSLELGDSALYFCASSSEGTTDTQYFGPGTRLTVL.